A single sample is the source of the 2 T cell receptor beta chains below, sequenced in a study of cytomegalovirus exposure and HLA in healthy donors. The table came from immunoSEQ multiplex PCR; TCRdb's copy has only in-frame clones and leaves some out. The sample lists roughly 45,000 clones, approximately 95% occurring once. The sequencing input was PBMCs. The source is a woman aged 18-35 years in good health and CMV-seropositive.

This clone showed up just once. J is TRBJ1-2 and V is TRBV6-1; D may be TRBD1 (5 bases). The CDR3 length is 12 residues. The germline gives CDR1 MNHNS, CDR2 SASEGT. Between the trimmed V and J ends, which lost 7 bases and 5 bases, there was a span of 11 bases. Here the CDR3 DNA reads TGTGCCAGCATTGGGGGGGATTATGGCTACACCTTC. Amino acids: CASIGGDYGYTF.

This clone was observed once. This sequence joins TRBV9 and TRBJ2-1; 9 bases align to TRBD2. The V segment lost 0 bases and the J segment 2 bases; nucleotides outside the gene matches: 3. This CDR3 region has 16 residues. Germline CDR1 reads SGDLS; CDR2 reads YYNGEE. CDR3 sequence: CASSVVSGRTYNEQFF. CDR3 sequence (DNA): TGTGCCAGCAGCGTAGTTAGCGGGAGAACCTACAATGAGCAGTTCTTC.